This T cell receptor (beta chain) emerged from a study of control samples from healthy donors and cancer patients. This clone was picked up a small number of times. Here immunoSEQ multiplex PCR was the method, and the copy in TCRdb shows in-frame clones only, minus some. The sample holds some 96,000 clones; approximately 84% are singletons and the top ten take 18%. Germline V gene sequence: CDR1 SGHDN, CDR2 FVKESK. Trimming took 4 bases from V and 5 from J, leaving 15 bases between them. The CDR3 covers 14 residues. The sequence came from a woman aged 50 to 60 in good health. Input material: blood. The rearrangement joins TRBV14 to TRBJ2-7, with a weak D call TRBD1 (6 bases). The CDR3 loop is CASSRGHRDHEQYV. The CDR3 DNA sequence: TGTGCCAGCAGCCGGGGACACCGGGACCACGAGCAGTACGTC.